One sample yielded the 3 T cell receptor beta chains listed below, sequenced in a study of beta chain features in type 1 diabetes. Every bit of the isolated RNA underwent reverse transcription, so sequencing read expressed TCRB transcripts. Profiled with immunoSEQ multiplex PCR; TCRdb holds only in-frame clones, not every one. The data hold about 620,000 clones, with roughly 16% observed a single time. The source material was naive CD4+ T cells from blood. The receptor source for this set is a man aged 18 to 29 in good health.

The chain uses TRBV5-1 and TRBJ2-4; 10 bases line up with TRBD2. This CDR3 has 16 amino acids. Germline CDR1 is SGHRS and CDR2 is YFSETQ. With 0 bases clipped from V and 8 bases from J, the junction kept 8 bases outside the gene matches. CDR3 protein: CASSLAPASGGDIQYF. CDR3 DNA: TGCGCCAGCAGCTTGGCCCCTGCTAGCGGGGGTGACATTCAGTACTTC. Looking up the rest from reference TRBV5-1 and TRBJ2-4 gives the full variable domain: KAGVTQTPRYLIKTRGQQVTLSCSPISGHRSVSWYQQTPGQGLQFLFEYFSETQRNKGNFPGRFSGRQFSNSRSEMNVSTLELGDSALYLCASSLAPASGGDIQYFGAGTRLSVL.

Note on this clone: Other DNA sequences in this specimen translate into the identical CDR3. This rearrangement joins TRBV5-4 to TRBJ2-6; D is perhaps TRBD1 (6 bases). Germline-derived CDR1 and CDR2 are SGHNT and YYREEE (reference sequence). The CDR3 has 15 amino acids. Trimming removed 0 bases from V and 2 bases from J, with 6 bases in between. The CDR3 loop reads CASSLAGAGANVLTF. The CDR3 DNA reads as TGTGCCAGCAGCTTGGCAGGGGCTGGGGCCAACGTCCTGACTTTC.

The chain couples TRBV9 to TRBJ1-2; D not certain. Trimming shortened V by 0 bases and J by 5 bases, and 14 bases separated the two germline ends. The CDR3 has 15 amino acids. The V gene's germline CDR1 is SGDLS and CDR2 YYNGEE. The CDR3 protein is CASSVDQAWWYGYTF. CDR3 nucleotides: TGTGCCAGCAGCGTAGACCAGGCGTGGTGGTATGGCTACACCTTC.